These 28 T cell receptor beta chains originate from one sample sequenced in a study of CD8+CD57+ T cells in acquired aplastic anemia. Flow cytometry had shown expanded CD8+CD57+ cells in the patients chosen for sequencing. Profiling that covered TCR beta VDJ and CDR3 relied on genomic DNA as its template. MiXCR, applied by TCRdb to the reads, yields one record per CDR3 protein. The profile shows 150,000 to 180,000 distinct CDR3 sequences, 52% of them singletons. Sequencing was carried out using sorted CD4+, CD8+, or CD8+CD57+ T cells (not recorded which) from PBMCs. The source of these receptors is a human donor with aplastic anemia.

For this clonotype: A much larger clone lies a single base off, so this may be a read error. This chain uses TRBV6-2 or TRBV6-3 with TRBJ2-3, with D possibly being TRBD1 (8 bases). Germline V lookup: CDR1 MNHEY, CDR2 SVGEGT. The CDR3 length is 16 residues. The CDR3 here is CAGSYGGTGSTDTQYF. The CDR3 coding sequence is TGTGCCGGCAGTTACGGGGGGACAGGTAGCACAGATACGCAGTATTTT.

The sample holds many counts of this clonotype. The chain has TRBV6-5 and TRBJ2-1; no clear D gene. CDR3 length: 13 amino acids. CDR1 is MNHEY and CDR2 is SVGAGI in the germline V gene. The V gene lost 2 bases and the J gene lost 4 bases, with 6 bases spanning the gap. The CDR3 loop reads CASSYPPYNEQFF. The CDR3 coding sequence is TGTGCCAGCAGTTACCCCCCGTACAATGAGCAGTTCTTC.

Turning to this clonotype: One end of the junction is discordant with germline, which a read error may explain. CDR3 protein: CAIRGPGGEEAQYF. Written as DNA, the CDR3 is TGTGCCATCAGGGGGCCGGGGGGCGAAGAGGCCCAGTACTTC. The rearrangement links TRBV10-3 to TRBJ2-5; D possibly corresponds to TRBD2 (7 bases). CDR3 size: 14 residues. Per the germline V gene, CDR1 is ENHRY and CDR2 is SYGVKD.

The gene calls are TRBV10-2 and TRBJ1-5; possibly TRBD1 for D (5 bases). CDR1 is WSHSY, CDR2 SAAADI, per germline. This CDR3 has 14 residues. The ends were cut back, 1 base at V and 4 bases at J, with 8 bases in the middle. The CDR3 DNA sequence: TGCGCCAGCAGTGAGTGGGGGAAGAATCAGCCCCAGCATTTT. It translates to CASSEWGKNQPQHF.

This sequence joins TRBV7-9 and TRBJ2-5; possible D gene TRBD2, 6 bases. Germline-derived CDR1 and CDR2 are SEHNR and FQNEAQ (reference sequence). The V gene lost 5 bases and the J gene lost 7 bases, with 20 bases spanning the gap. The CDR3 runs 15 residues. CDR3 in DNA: TGTGCCAGCAGCATGTTGGGGACTGTGTGGGGGACCCAGTACTTC. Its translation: CASSMLGTVWGTQYF.

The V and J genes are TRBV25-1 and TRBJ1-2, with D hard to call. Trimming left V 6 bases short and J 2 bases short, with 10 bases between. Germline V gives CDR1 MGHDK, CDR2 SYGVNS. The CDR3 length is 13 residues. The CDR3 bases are TGTGCCAGCAGGGTCAGCGTGAACTATGGCTACACCTTC. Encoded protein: CASRVSVNYGYTF.

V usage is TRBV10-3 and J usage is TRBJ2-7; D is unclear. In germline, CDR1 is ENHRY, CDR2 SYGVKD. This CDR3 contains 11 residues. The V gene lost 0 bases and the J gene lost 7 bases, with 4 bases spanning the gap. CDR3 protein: CAISESTEQYF. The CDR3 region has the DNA TGTGCCATCAGTGAGTCAACTGAGCAGTACTTC.

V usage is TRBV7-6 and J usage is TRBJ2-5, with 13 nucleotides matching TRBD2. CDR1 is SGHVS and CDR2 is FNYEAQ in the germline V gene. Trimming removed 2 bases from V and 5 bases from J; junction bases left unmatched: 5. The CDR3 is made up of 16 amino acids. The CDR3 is CASSLRGTSGIETQYF. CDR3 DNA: TGTGCCAGCAGCTTACGAGGGACTAGCGGGATTGAGACCCAGTACTTC.

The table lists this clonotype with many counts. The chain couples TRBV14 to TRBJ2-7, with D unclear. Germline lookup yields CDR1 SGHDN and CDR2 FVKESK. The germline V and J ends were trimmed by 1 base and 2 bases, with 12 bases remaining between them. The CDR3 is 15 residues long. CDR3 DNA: TGTGCCAGCAGCCAAGCCCCCCTAGGTACCTACGAGCAGTACTTC. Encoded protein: CASSQAPLGTYEQYF.

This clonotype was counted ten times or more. The CDR3 DNA reads TGTGCCAGCACCCCCACCACCGGGGAGCTGTTTTTT. This sequence encodes CASTPTTGELFF. The V gene is TRBV7-9, the J gene TRBJ2-2, with D hard to call. This CDR3 is 12 amino acids long. The germline V and J ends were trimmed by 7 bases and 4 bases, with 7 bases remaining between them. Germline V CDR1 and CDR2: SEHNR, FQNEAQ (reference sequence).

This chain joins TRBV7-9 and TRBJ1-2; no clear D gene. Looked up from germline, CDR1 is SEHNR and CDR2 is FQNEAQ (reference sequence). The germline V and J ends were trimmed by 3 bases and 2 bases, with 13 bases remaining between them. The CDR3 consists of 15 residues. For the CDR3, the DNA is TGTGCCAGCAGCTTCAAATGGGGTTCAAACTATGGCTACACCTTC. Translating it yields CASSFKWGSNYGYTF.

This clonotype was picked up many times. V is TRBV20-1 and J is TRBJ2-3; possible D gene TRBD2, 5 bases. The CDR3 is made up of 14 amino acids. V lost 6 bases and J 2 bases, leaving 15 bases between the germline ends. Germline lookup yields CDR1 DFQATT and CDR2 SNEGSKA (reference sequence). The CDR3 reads CSALGSRLTDTQYF. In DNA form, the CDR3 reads TGCAGTGCCCTGGGGAGTCGACTCACAGATACGCAGTATTTT.

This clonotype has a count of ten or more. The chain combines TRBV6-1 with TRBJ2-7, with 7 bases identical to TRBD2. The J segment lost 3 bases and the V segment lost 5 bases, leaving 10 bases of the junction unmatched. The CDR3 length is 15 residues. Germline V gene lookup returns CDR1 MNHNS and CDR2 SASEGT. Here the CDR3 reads CASSSLLALDYEQYF. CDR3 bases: TGTGCCAGCAGTAGCCTACTAGCGTTAGACTACGAGCAGTACTTC.

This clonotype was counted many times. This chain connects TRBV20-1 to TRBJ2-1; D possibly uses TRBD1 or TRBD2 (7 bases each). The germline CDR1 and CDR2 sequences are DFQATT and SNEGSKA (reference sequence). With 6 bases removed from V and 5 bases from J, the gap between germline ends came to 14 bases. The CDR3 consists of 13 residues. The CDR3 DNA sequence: TGCAGTGCCCAGGGGGGGGACCACAATGAGCAGTTCTTC. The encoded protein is CSAQGGDHNEQFF.

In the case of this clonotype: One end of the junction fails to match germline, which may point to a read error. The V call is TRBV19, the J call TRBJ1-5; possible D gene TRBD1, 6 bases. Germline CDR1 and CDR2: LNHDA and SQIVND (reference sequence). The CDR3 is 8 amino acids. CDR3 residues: CASSMGTF. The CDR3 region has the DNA TGTGCCAGTAGTATGGGGACATTT.

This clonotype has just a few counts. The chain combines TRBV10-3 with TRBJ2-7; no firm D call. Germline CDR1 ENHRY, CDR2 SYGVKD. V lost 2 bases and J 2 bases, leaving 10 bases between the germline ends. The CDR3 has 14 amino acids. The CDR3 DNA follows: TGTGCCATCAGTGAGAGCAGGTTCGCCTACGAGCAGTACTTC. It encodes CAISESRFAYEQYF.

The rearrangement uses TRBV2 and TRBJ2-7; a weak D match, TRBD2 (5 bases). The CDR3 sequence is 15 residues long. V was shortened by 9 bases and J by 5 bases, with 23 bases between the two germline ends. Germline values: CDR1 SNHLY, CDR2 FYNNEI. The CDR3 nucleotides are TGTGCCAGTTATCCCGGAGGTGGTTTTCCTCACGAGCAGTACTTC. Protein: CASYPGGGFPHEQYF. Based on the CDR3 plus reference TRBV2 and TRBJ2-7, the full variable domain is EPEVTQTPSHQVTQMGQEVILRCVPISNHLYFYWYRQILGQKVEFLVSFYNNEISEKSEIFDDQFSVERPDGSNFTLKIRSTKLEDSAMYFCASYPGGGFPHEQYFGPGTRLTVT.

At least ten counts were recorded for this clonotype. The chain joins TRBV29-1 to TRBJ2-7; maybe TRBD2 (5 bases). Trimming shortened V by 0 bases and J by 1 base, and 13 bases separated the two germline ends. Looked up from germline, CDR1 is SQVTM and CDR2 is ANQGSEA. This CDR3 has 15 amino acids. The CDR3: CSVEEERGLSYEQYF. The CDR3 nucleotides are TGCAGCGTTGAAGAGGAGAGAGGGCTTTCCTACGAGCAGTACTTC.

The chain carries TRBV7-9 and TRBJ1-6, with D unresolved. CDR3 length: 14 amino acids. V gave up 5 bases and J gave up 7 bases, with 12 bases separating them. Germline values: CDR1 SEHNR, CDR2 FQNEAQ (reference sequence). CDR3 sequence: CASSPLGNNSPLHF. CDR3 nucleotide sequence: TGTGCCAGCAGCCCCCTGGGGAACAATTCACCCCTCCACTTT.

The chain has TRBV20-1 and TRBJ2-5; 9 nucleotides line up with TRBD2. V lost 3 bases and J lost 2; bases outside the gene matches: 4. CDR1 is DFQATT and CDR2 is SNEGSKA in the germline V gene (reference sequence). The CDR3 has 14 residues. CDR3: CSARGAGGQETQYF. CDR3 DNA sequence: TGCAGTGCTAGGGGTGCGGGGGGGCAAGAGACCCAGTACTTC.

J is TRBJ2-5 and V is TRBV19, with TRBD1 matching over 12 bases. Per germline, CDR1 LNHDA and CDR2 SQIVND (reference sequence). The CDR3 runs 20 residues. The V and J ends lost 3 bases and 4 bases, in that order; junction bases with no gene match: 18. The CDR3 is CASSIGDRTGDRGQRETQYF. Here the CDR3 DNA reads TGTGCCAGTAGTATTGGGGATCGAACGGGGGACAGGGGGCAGAGAGAGACCCAGTACTTC.

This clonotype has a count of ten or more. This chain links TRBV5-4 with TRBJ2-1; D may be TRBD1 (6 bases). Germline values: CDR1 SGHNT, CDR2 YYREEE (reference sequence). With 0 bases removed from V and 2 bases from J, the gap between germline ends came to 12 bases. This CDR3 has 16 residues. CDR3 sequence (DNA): TGTGCCAGCAGCTTGGCCTGGGCAGGGGCCTACAATGAGCAGTTCTTC. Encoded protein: CASSLAWAGAYNEQFF.

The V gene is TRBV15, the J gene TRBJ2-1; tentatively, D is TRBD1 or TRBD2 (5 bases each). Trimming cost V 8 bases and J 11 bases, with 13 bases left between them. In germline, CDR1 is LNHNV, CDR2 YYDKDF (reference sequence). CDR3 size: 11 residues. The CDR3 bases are TGTGCCACCTTCCCCTGGGGACAGCAGTTCTTC. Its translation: CATFPWGQQFF.

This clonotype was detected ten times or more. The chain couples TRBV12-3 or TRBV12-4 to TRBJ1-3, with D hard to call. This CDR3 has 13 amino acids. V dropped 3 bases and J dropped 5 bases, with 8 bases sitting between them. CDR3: CASSFGRRNTIYF. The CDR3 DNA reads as TGTGCCAGCAGTTTTGGCAGAAGAAACACCATATATTTT.

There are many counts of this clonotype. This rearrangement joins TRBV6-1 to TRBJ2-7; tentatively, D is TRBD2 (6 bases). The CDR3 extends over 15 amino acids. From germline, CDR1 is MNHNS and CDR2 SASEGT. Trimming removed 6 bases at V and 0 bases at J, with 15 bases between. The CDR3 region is CASSPRDSSSYEQYF. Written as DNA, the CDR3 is TGTGCCAGCAGCCCCCGGGACTCAAGCTCCTACGAGCAGTACTTC.

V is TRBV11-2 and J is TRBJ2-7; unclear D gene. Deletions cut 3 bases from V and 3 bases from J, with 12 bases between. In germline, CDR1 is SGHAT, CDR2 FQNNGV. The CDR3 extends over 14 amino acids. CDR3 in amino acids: CASSFVDTNYEQYF. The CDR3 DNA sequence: TGTGCCAGCAGCTTCGTAGACACCAACTACGAGCAGTACTTC.

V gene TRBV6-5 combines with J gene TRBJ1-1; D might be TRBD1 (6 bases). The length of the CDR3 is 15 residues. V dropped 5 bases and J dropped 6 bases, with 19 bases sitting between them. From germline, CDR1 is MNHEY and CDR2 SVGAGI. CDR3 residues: CASSNYDRREPEAFF. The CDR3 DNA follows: TGTGCCAGCAGTAACTACGACAGGCGGGAGCCTGAAGCTTTCTTT.

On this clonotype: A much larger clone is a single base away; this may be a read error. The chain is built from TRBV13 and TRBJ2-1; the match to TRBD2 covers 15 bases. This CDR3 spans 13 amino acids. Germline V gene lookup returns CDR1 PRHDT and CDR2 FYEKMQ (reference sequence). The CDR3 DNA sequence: TGTGCCAGCAGCTCTGGACTAGCGGGGGGGCACTACTTC. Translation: CASSSGLAGGHYF.